What follows describes a single T cell receptor (beta chain). Its cognate antigen is unknown. The germline gives CDR1 SNHLY, CDR2 FYNNEI. This CDR3 contains 13 residues. The V end lost 5 bases, the J end lost 2 bases, and 9 bases lay between the germline ends. Collection of lesional scalp punch biopsies and peripheral blood was performed in alopecia areata patients. cDNA serving as the sequencing template came from extracted, reverse transcribed RNA. Profiled with immunoSEQ multiplex PCR; TCRdb holds only in-frame clones, not every one. The sample yields roughly 120,000 clones, about two fifths seen once. This specimen comes from a study of CD8+ T cells in alopecia areata. Overall study context: Treated patients were given oral tofacitinib, which was dosed at 5 to 10 mg twice daily. Study-level results: Normal skin's resident alphabeta T cells are sequenced alongside lesional scalp T cells.

The receptor's source is a human donor with alopecia areata. The sample consisted of CD4+ T cells sorted from blood. The rearrangement links TRBV2 to TRBJ1-2; no definite D call. DNA for the CDR3: TGTGCCAGCAGTTTCGGGCCAAACTATGGCTACACCTTC. Its translation is CASSFGPNYGYTF.